This T cell receptor beta chain was recovered during a study of OX40 agonist ivuxolimab in advanced cancers. The length of the CDR3 is 13 residues. Germline V gene sequence: CDR1 MGHRA, CDR2 YSYEKL. Trimming removed 3 bases at V and 7 bases at J, with 10 bases between. This clone was seen more than once but under ten times. Different DNA sequences within this sample yield the same CDR3. This table comes from immunoSEQ multiplex PCR, and its TCRdb copy is limited to in-frame clones, with some not included. The table records about 71,000 clones, about 81% of them present only once. This TCR was recovered from an adult with an advanced solid tumor such as melanoma, head and neck, liver or kidney cancer. Sequences were derived from CD4+ or CD8+ T cells sorted from blood, sampled in a trial of the OX40 agonist ivuxolimab. The gene calls are TRBV4-1 and TRBJ1-5; D unresolved. This CDR3 reads CASSQEGSQPQHF. The CDR3 DNA is TGCGCCAGCAGCCAGGAAGGGAGCCAGCCCCAGCATTTT.